Shown below are 4 T cell receptor beta chains from a single sample sequenced in a study of chemoradiotherapy in HPV16-positive cancers. Profiled with immunoSEQ multiplex PCR; TCRdb holds only in-frame clones, not every one. Here the sample spans fewer than 25,000 clones, 73% being singletons. This sample was obtained from a patient who underwent chemoradiotherapy. All receptors derive from a human donor with HPV-associated anogenital cancer.

The V call is TRBV10-3, the J call TRBJ2-7; either TRBD1 or TRBD2 may fit D (5 bases each). From germline, CDR1 is ENHRY and CDR2 SYGVKD. Trimming removed 4 bases from V and 7 bases from J, with 20 bases in between. This CDR3 region has 15 residues. The CDR3 loop reads CAISAPDLGVREQYF. The CDR3 DNA is TGTGCCATCAGTGCTCCTGACTTGGGGGTCCGGGAGCAGTACTTC.

This clone was found a few times. The chain carries TRBV4-1 and TRBJ1-2; D is unclear. Germline assignment: CDR1 MGHRA and CDR2 YSYEKL. Trimming removed 1 base from V and 8 bases from J, with 8 bases in between. This CDR3 has 12 residues. CDR3 amino acids: CASSQGVGGYTF. CDR3 in DNA: TGCGCCAGCAGCCAAGGGGTGGGAGGCTACACCTTC.

This sequence joins TRBV28 and TRBJ1-4, with D possibly matching TRBD1 (5 bases). The ends were cut back, 6 bases at V and 6 bases at J, with 14 bases in the middle. The germline V gene has CDR1 MDHEN and CDR2 SYDVKM. The CDR3 has 14 residues. The chain's CDR3 is CASRPRGRDEKLFF. CDR3 bases: TGTGCCAGCAGGCCCCGGGGGAGGGATGAAAAACTGTTTTTT.

In its sample, this clone was seen a few times. V gene TRBV7-9 combines with J gene TRBJ1-5; D is undetermined. The V and J ends lost 2 bases and 7 bases respectively, with 6 bases between them. Germline CDR1 is SEHNR and CDR2 is FQNEAQ (reference sequence). CDR3 length equals 12 residues. The DNA of the CDR3 is TGTGCCAGCAGCTTATCCGTACAGCCCCAGCATTTT. This codes for CASSLSVQPQHF. The variable domain in full, with the rest retrieved from reference TRBV7-9 and TRBJ1-5, is DTGVSQNPRHKITKRGQNVTFRCDPISEHNRLYWYRQTLGQGPEFLTYFQNEAQLEKSRLLSDRFSAERPKGSFSTLEIQRTEQGDSAMYLCASSLSVQPQHFGDGTRLSIL.